The 30 T cell receptor beta chains in this list originate from one sample, sequenced in a study of vaccination effects on CD4 cells after COVID-19. Profiled with immunoSEQ multiplex PCR; TCRdb holds only in-frame clones, not every one. The sample has around 24,000 clones, more than 60% seen once; the top ten hold roughly a quarter. Antigen specificity for these receptors is unknown. CD4+ T cells specific for antigen were expanded with viral peptide pools by the ViraFEST assay before sequencing. Upon completion of roughly ten days in culture, CD4+ T cells were isolated. Two doses of either BNT162b2 or mRNA-1273 were given to each participant. The sample consisted of CD4+ T cells from PBMCs cultured with HCoV-NL63 spike peptides, taken after COVID-19 vaccination. These receptors all come from a human donor who received a COVID-19 vaccine.

There are a few counts of this clone. CDR3 region: CAIGTGDSNQPQHF. CDR3 nucleotide sequence: TGTGCCATTGGGACAGGGGACTCAAATCAGCCCCAGCATTTT. This chain connects TRBV10-3 to TRBJ1-5; 10 nucleotides align to TRBD1. Unmatched junction bases numbered 6, after V lost 9 bases and J lost 4 bases. Per the germline V gene, CDR1 is ENHRY and CDR2 is SYGVKD. This CDR3 spans 14 amino acids.

V gene TRBV10-1 combines with J gene TRBJ2-5; 10 positions match TRBD2. The J segment lost 4 bases and the V segment lost 8 bases, leaving 7 bases of the junction unmatched. The CDR3 sequence is 14 residues long. The germline CDR1 and CDR2 sequences are WNHNN and SYGVQD (reference sequence). This CDR3 is CASALAGVSETQYF. CDR3 DNA sequence: TGCGCCAGCGCTCTAGCGGGAGTATCAGAGACCCAGTACTTC.

The rearrangement joins TRBV11-2 to TRBJ1-2, with D possibly matching TRBD1 (5 bases). Trimming took off 1 base at V and 4 bases at J, with 22 bases between the two ends. This CDR3 has 18 amino acids. In germline, CDR1 is SGHAT, CDR2 FQNNGV. CDR3 protein: CASSLVARAGSGAYGYTF. For the CDR3, the DNA is TGTGCCAGCAGCTTAGTAGCGAGGGCGGGCAGCGGGGCCTATGGCTACACCTTC. The full variable domain, completed using reference TRBV11-2 and TRBJ1-2, is EAGVAQSPRYKIIEKRQSVAFWCNPISGHATLYWYQQILGQGPKLLIQFQNNGVVDDSQLPKDRFSAERLKGVDSTLKIQPAKLEDSAVYLCASSLVARAGSGAYGYTFGSGTRLTVV.

In this sample, this clone turned up a few times. The rearrangement links TRBV10-3 to TRBJ2-2; 7 bases fit TRBD2. J was trimmed by 4 bases and V by 4 bases; bases with no gene match: 9. Germline-derived CDR1 and CDR2 are ENHRY and SYGVKD. The CDR3 covers 16 residues. The CDR3 loop reads CAISGASSGSTGELFF. DNA for the CDR3: TGTGCCATCAGTGGCGCATCTAGCGGAAGCACCGGGGAGCTGTTTTTT.

V is TRBV5-1 and J is TRBJ2-1; no clear D gene. Germline V CDR1 and CDR2: SGHRS, YFSETQ. This CDR3 has 12 amino acids. With 7 bases removed from V and 3 bases from J, the gap between germline ends came to 8 bases. CDR3 residues: CASRTYYNEQFF. The CDR3, as DNA: TGCGCCAGCCGTACCTACTACAATGAGCAGTTCTTC.

The gene calls are TRBV5-6 and TRBJ1-6; a possible D gene is TRBD1 (5 bases). The CDR3 runs 13 residues. The germline V and J ends were trimmed by 0 bases and 8 bases, with 6 bases remaining between them. The germline CDR1 and CDR2 sequences are SGHDT and YYEEEE. The CDR3 sequence: CASSLGQYSPLHF. DNA for the CDR3: TGTGCCAGCAGCTTGGGACAGTATTCACCCCTCCACTTT.

The chain is built from TRBV19 and TRBJ2-3, with D tentatively TRBD1 (6 bases). V lost 8 bases and J lost 5, with 17 bases in between. CDR1 LNHDA and CDR2 SQIVND come from the germline V gene (reference sequence). The CDR3 is 14 residues long. DNA for the CDR3: TGTGCCAGTCGGCAGGGGAGAGAGAAAGATACGCAGTATTTT. It codes for CASRQGREKDTQYF.

The chain uses TRBV6-5 and TRBJ1-1; 7 bases map to TRBD1. The CDR3 runs to 15 residues. Germline V gene sequence: CDR1 MNHEY, CDR2 SVGAGI. The V gene end was trimmed by 5 bases and the J gene end by 0 bases; junction bases not matched to a gene: 6. The CDR3 sequence is CASSIRTGLNTEAFF. The CDR3 region has the DNA TGTGCCAGCAGTATCCGGACAGGACTGAACACTGAAGCTTTCTTT.

The chain combines TRBV2 with TRBJ1-6; D unresolved. This CDR3 has 17 amino acids. The V and J ends lost 0 bases and 0 bases respectively, with 9 bases between them. The germline CDR1 and CDR2 sequences are SNHLY and FYNNEI. The CDR3 sequence: CASSEARGSSYNSPLHF. CDR3 coding DNA: TGTGCCAGCAGTGAAGCGCGTGGGAGCTCCTATAATTCACCCCTCCACTTT.

This chain links TRBV5-1 with TRBJ1-1, with no clear D. The ends were cut back, 4 bases at V and 8 bases at J, with 9 bases in the middle. CDR3 length: 11 residues. The germline V gene encodes CDR1 SGHRS and CDR2 YFSETQ. This CDR3 reads CASSLENEAFF. The DNA of the CDR3 is TGCGCCAGCAGCCTGGAAAACGAAGCTTTCTTT.

Written as DNA, the CDR3 is TGTGCCAGCAGTTTATCCCCACAGGGGAACTATGGCTACACCTTC. Translation: CASSLSPQGNYGYTF. The chain couples TRBV28 to TRBJ1-2, with TRBD1 matching 7 bases. The trim removed 1 base at V and 2 bases at J, leaving 4 bases unmatched. Germline V gives CDR1 MDHEN, CDR2 SYDVKM. The CDR3 has 15 residues.

This clone appeared once. This rearrangement joins TRBV9 to TRBJ2-5; 13 bases are a match to TRBD2. V lost 7 bases to trimming and J lost 5 bases; unmatched junction nucleotides: 17. CDR3 length: 18 residues. Looked up from germline, CDR1 is SGDLS and CDR2 is YYNGEE. The CDR3 coding sequence is TGTGCCAGCGGCCCACAGAATAAAACTAGCGGGGGGGTGGAGACCCAGTACTTC. Protein sequence: CASGPQNKTSGGVETQYF.

The gene calls are TRBV19 and TRBJ2-3, with D possibly being TRBD1 or TRBD2 (5 bases each). V lost 0 bases, J lost 0 bases, and 10 bases lay in between. There are 16 residues in the CDR3. Germline lookup yields CDR1 LNHDA and CDR2 SQIVND (reference sequence). The CDR3 nucleotides are TGTGCCAGTAGTATAGAGGGGCGAGGGAGCACAGATACGCAGTATTTT. Protein product: CASSIEGRGSTDTQYF.

V is TRBV3-1 (or the pseudogene TRBV3-2) and J is TRBJ1-1, with D perhaps matching TRBD1 (6 bases). Germline V gene data show CDR1 as LGHDT and CDR2 as YNNKEL (reference sequence). The length of the CDR3 is 14 residues. V was trimmed by 3 bases and J by 4 bases, leaving 12 bases between them. Written as DNA, the CDR3 is TGTGCCAGCAGCCACAGGGGTGGAGGCACTGAAGCTTTCTTT. Its protein is CASSHRGGGTEAFF.

The rearrangement links TRBV6-5 to TRBJ2-2; D remains ambiguous. Germline lookup yields CDR1 MNHEY and CDR2 SVGAGI. The CDR3 length is 14 residues. V lost 2 bases and J 1 base, leaving 5 bases between the germline ends. CDR3 sequence: CASSYEVNTGELFF. CDR3 nucleotides: TGTGCCAGCAGTTACGAGGTGAACACCGGGGAGCTGTTTTTT.

V and J are TRBV6-1 and TRBJ2-3, with 8 positions matching TRBD2. Germline V lookup: CDR1 MNHNS, CDR2 SASEGT. V was clipped by 2 bases and J by 2 bases; unmatched bases: 6. This CDR3 has 16 amino acids. As DNA, the CDR3 is TGTGCCAGCAGTGAAACGAAGCGGGAGTTCACAGATACGCAGTATTTT. Its translation is CASSETKREFTDTQYF.

This clone showed up just once. The chain combines TRBV28 with TRBJ1-4; D gene unclear. The CDR3 has 11 residues. Deletions cut 1 base from V and 11 bases from J, with 5 bases between. CDR1 and CDR2 from the germline V gene are MDHEN and SYDVKM. CDR3 DNA sequence: TGTGCCAGCAGTTTATCGGTGAAACTGTTTTTT. This sequence encodes CASSLSVKLFF.

The rearrangement uses TRBV15 and TRBJ1-2; possible D gene TRBD1, 6 bases. V was cut by 5 bases and J by 2 bases, with 27 bases left in between. This CDR3 comprises 19 residues. CDR1 is LNHNV, CDR2 YYDKDF, per germline (reference sequence). The CDR3 is CATSSRSGGPGRSNYGYTF. CDR3 in DNA: TGTGCCACCAGCTCCCGGAGTGGGGGGCCAGGAAGGTCCAACTATGGCTACACCTTC.

This chain joins TRBV7-2 and TRBJ2-5; perhaps TRBD1 as D (6 bases). Per germline, CDR1 SGHTA and CDR2 FQGNSA. Trimming stripped 5 bases from V and 5 bases from J, with 15 bases between. This CDR3 is 14 amino acids long. The CDR3 protein is CASSPRGGRETQYF. The CDR3 DNA reads as TGTGCCAGCAGCCCACGAGGGGGACGGGAGACCCAGTACTTC. Complete variable domain (other parts from reference TRBV7-2 and TRBJ2-5): GAGVSQSPSNKVTEKGKDVELRCDPISGHTALYWYRQSLGQGLEFLIYFQGNSAPDKSGLPSDRFSAERTGGSVSTLTIQRTQQEDSAVYLCASSPRGGRETQYFGPGTRLLVL.

This clone was picked up one time. The V and J genes are TRBV5-1 and TRBJ2-3; D not resolved. The germline V gene has CDR1 SGHRS and CDR2 YFSETQ. Trimming took 3 bases from V and 5 from J, leaving 7 bases between them. The CDR3 has 12 residues. For the CDR3, the DNA is TGCGCCAGCAGCTCGCACCGAGATACGCAGTATTTT. Protein product: CASSSHRDTQYF. Combining the CDR3 with reference TRBV5-1 and TRBJ2-3 gives the whole variable domain KAGVTQTPRYLIKTRGQQVTLSCSPISGHRSVSWYQQTPGQGLQFLFEYFSETQRNKGNFPGRFSGRQFSNSRSEMNVSTLELGDSALYLCASSSHRDTQYFGPGTRLTVL.

This rearrangement joins TRBV29-1 to TRBJ1-2; tentative D call: TRBD1 (5 bases). Germline loops: CDR1 SQVTM, CDR2 ANQGSEA. V shed 4 bases and J shed 8 bases, with 11 bases lying between them. There are 11 residues in the CDR3. The CDR3 DNA sequence: TGCAGCGTTGGGTTCAGGGCCGGCTACACCTTC. Residues: CSVGFRAGYTF.

This chain links TRBV5-1 with TRBJ2-3; no clear D. Looked up from germline, CDR1 is SGHRS and CDR2 is YFSETQ. The CDR3 has 14 residues. Trimming shortened V by 1 base and J by 1 base, and 7 bases separated the two germline ends. CDR3 in amino acids: CASSLSQRTDTQYF. Here the CDR3 DNA reads TGCGCCAGCAGCTTGTCTCAGCGCACAGATACGCAGTATTTT. The entire variable domain, with the rest obtained from reference TRBV5-1 and TRBJ2-3, is as follows: KAGVTQTPRYLIKTRGQQVTLSCSPISGHRSVSWYQQTPGQGLQFLFEYFSETQRNKGNFPGRFSGRQFSNSRSEMNVSTLELGDSALYLCASSLSQRTDTQYFGPGTRLTVL.

This chain links TRBV6-1 with TRBJ1-1; 7 bases map to TRBD1. The V gene's germline CDR1 is MNHNS and CDR2 SASEGT. The CDR3 runs to 15 residues. V was clipped by 2 bases and J by 5 bases; unmatched bases: 8. This chain's CDR3 is CASSEREGAPTEAFF. The CDR3 coding sequence is TGTGCCAGCAGTGAAAGGGAGGGGGCGCCGACTGAAGCTTTCTTT.

This clone was recorded a few times. This rearrangement joins TRBV2 to TRBJ2-1, with TRBD2 matching 9 bases. The CDR3 totals 14 residues. With 8 bases clipped from V and 5 bases from J, the junction kept 7 bases outside the gene matches. CDR1 is SNHLY, CDR2 FYNNEI, per germline. The CDR3: CASSYSGGNNEQFF. CDR3 nucleotides: TGTGCCAGCTCCTATAGCGGGGGCAACAATGAGCAGTTCTTC.

The chain carries TRBV29-1 and TRBJ2-2; 11 bases agree with TRBD1. Germline values: CDR1 SQVTM, CDR2 ANQGSEA. This CDR3 contains 14 residues. The V gene end was trimmed by 4 bases and the J gene end by 3 bases; junction bases not matched to a gene: 1. The CDR3 loop reads CSVGTGGDTGELFF. The CDR3 DNA sequence: TGCAGCGTTGGGACAGGGGGCGACACCGGGGAGCTGTTTTTT.

The gene calls are TRBV21-1 and TRBJ1-1; TRBD1 is the table's D call, not checked against the DNA. TRBV21-1 is a pseudogene segment. This CDR3 has 15 amino acids. DNA for the CDR3: TGTGCCAGCAGCAAGCAAGAGACACTGAACACTGAAGCTTTCTTT. Its translation is CASSKQETLNTEAFF.

The chain is built from TRBV18 and TRBJ1-1; no clear D gene. From germline, CDR1 is KGHSH and CDR2 LQKENI. Between the trimmed V and J ends, which lost 2 bases and 10 bases, there was a span of 14 bases. The CDR3 length is 13 residues. CDR3 sequence: CASSPSDTRGAFF. The DNA of the CDR3 is TGTGCCAGCTCACCATCCGACACCCGAGGAGCTTTCTTT.

This chain connects TRBV30 to TRBJ1-5; perhaps TRBD1 as D (5 bases). The V gene's germline CDR1 is GTSNPN and CDR2 SVGIG (reference sequence). The CDR3 contains 13 residues. This CDR3 reads CAQGGQSNQPQHF. Written as DNA, the CDR3 is TGTGCTCAGGGCGGGCAGAGCAATCAGCCCCAGCATTTT.

This clone occurred once. The V call is TRBV6-5, the J call TRBJ2-1, with 9 bases matching TRBD1. Germline-derived CDR1 and CDR2 are MNHEY and SVGAGI. The junction had 10 bases not matched to a gene; V was cut back by 10 bases and J by 6 bases. This CDR3 is 14 amino acids long. Here the CDR3 reads CATQFGTGSNEQFF. Here the CDR3 DNA reads TGTGCCACCCAATTTGGGACAGGGAGCAATGAGCAGTTCTTC.

The gene calls are TRBV29-1 and TRBJ1-1, with D perhaps matching TRBD1 (6 bases). Trimming stripped 6 bases from V and 7 bases from J, with 9 bases between. The germline V gene has CDR1 SQVTM and CDR2 ANQGSEA. This CDR3 contains 10 residues. Written as DNA, the CDR3 is TGCAGCGTGCAGACAGGTGAAGCTTTCTTT. Amino acid sequence: CSVQTGEAFF.